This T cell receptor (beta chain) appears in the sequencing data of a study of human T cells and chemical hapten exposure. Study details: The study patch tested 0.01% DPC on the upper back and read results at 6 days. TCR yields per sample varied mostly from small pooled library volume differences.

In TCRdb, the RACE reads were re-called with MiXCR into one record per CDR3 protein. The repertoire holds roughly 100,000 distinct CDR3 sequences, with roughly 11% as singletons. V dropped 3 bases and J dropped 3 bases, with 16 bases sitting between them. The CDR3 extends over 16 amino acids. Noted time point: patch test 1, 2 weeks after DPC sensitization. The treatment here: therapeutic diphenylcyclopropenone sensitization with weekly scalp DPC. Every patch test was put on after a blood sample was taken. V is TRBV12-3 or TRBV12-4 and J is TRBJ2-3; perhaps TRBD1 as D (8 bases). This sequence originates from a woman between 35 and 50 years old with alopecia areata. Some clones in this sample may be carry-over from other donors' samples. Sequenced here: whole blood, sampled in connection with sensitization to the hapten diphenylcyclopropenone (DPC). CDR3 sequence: CASSFGRQGATDTQYF. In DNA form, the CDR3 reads TGTGCCAGCAGTTTCGGGAGGCAGGGGGCTACAGATACGCAGTATTTT.